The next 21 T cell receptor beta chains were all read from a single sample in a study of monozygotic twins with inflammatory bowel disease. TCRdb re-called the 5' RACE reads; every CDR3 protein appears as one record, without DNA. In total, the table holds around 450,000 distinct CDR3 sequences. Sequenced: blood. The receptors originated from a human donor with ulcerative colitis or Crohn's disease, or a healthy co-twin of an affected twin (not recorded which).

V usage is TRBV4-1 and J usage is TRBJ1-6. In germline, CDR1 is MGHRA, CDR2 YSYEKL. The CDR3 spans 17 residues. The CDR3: CASSQLQARVGNSPLHF.

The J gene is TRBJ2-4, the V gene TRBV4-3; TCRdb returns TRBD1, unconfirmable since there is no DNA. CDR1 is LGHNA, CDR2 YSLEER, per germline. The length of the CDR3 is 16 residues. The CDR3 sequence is CASSQYGDLAKNIQYF.

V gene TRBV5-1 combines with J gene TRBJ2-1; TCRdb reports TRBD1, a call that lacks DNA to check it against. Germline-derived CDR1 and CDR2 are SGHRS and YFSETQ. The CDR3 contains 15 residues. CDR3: CASSPGTGTYNEQFF.

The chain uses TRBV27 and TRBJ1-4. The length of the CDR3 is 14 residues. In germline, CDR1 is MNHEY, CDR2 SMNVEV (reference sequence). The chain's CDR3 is CASSLQPENEKLFF.

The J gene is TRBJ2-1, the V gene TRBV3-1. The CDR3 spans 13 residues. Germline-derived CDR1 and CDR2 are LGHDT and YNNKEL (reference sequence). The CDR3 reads CASSQEFRNEQFF.

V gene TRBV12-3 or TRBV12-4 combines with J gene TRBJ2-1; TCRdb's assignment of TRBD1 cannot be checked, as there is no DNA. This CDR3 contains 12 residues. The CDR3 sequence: CASSLMGVEQFF.

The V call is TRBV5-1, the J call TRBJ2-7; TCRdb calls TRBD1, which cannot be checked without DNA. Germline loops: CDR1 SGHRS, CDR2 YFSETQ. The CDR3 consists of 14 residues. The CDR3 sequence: CASSSNDRTYEQYF.

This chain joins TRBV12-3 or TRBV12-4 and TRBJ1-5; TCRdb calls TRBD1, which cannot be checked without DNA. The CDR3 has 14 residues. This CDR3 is CASSERGGNQPQHF.

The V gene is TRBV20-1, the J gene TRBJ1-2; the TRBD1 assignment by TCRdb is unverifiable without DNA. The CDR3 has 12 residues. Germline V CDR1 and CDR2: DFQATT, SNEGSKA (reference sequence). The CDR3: CSAGDRVGGYTF.

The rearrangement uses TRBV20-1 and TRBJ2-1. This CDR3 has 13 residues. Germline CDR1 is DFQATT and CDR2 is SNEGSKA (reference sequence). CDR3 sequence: CSARGKGHNEQFF.

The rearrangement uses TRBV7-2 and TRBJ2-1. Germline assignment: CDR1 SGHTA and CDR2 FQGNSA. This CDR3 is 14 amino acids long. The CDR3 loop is CASSLVGRVGEQFF.

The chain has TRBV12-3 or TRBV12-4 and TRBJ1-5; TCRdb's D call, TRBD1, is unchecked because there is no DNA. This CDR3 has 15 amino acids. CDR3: CASSTRGQGLQPQHF.

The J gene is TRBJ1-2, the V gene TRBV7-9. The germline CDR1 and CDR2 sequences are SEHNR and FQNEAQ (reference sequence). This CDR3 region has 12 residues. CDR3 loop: CASSTGGYGYTF.

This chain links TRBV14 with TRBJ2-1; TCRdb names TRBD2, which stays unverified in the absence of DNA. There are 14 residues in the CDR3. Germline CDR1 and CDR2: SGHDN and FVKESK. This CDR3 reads CASSQGWERNEQFF.

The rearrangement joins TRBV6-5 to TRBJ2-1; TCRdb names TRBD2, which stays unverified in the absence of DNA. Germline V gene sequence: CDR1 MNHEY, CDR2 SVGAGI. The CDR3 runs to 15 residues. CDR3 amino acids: CASSSQRGGLNEQFF.

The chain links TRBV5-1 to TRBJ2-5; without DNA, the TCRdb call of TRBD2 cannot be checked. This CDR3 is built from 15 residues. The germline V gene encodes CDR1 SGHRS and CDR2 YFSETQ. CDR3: CASSPSGSLGETQYF. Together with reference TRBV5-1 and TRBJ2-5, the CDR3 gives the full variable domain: KAGVTQTPRYLIKTRGQQVTLSCSPISGHRSVSWYQQTPGQGLQFLFEYFSETQRNKGNFPGRFSGRQFSNSRSEMNVSTLELGDSALYLCASSPSGSLGETQYFGPGTRLLVL.

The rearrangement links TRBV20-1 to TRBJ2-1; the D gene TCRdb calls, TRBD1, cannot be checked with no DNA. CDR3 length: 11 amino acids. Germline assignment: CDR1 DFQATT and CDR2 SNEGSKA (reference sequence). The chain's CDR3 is CSGRDASEQFF.

The CDR3 reads CASSLAARPVRPTF. V is TRBV7-8 and J is TRBJ1-2. The CDR3 spans 14 residues. Per the germline V gene, CDR1 is SGHVS and CDR2 is FQNEAQ.

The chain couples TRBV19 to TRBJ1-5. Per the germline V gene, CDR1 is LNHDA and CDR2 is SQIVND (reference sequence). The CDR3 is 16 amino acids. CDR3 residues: CASSTTDQYSNQPQHF.

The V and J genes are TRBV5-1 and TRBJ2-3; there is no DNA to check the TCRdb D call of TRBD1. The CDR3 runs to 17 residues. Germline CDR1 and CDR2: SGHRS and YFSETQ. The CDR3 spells CASSLAGASGGSSTQYF.

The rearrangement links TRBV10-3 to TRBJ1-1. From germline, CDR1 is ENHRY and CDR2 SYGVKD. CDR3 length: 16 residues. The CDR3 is CAISDYPPTVEAEAFF.